This T cell receptor beta chain was identified in a study of blood T cell repertoires in COVID-19. At the level of the study: Sites in the United States, Italy and Spain provided acute and convalescent COVID-19 samples. Sample material is recorded as cDNA or gDNA derived from T cells, B-cell-depleted T cells, or PBMCs.

It was during active infection that Seattle patients were enrolled and then longitudinally followed. Original data processing: Reference gene primers were amplified, and this amplification served to estimate nucleated cell counts. Libraries were prepared by immunoSEQ multiplex PCR; TCRdb keeps only in-frame clonotypes and omits some of them. For V, J and clone size, that table is used; D and trimming come from the DNA. The data contain around 300,000 clones, 70% to 90% of them singletons. Deletions cut 0 bases from V and 2 bases from J, with 7 bases between. The CDR3 extends over 14 amino acids. Germline assignment: CDR1 MNHEY and CDR2 SMNVEV (reference sequence).

The source material was peripheral blood. This clonotype was sampled from a woman between 45 and 60 years old with COVID-19, enrolled during active disease. The V and J genes are TRBV27 and TRBJ1-1; possible D gene TRBD1, 6 bases. In DNA, the CDR3 is TGTGCCAGCAGTTTATCAGGGGGTAACACTGAAGCTTTCTTT. Its protein is CASSLSGGNTEAFF.